A single sample gave rise to the 10 T cell receptor beta chains below, sequenced in a study of blood T cell repertoires in COVID-19. The table came from immunoSEQ multiplex PCR; TCRdb's copy has only in-frame clones and leaves some out. The table records 350,000 to 400,000 clones, approximately 87% of them present only once. Sequenced input: PBMCs or T cells enriched from blood (not recorded which). These TCRs come from a man aged 35-49 years in a cohort exposed to, infected with or recovered from COVID-19 (not recorded which).

The genes are TRBV3-1 (or the pseudogene TRBV3-2) and TRBJ2-7, with 8 positions matching TRBD2. CDR1 is LGHDT and CDR2 is YNNKEL in the germline V gene (reference sequence). This CDR3 is 14 amino acids long. J lost 0 bases, V lost 3 bases, and 1 base had no gene match. In nucleotides, the CDR3 is TGTGCCAGCAGCCATAGCGGGATCTCCTACGAGCAGTACTTC. Translated, it gives CASSHSGISYEQYF.

The genes are TRBV3-1 (or the pseudogene TRBV3-2) and TRBJ1-1; 7 bases match TRBD1. The germline CDR1 and CDR2 sequences are LGHDT and YNNKEL (reference sequence). The V gene end was trimmed by 4 bases and the J gene end by 3 bases; junction bases not matched to a gene: 2. This CDR3 region has 13 residues. As DNA, the CDR3 is TGTGCCAGCAGCCTCACAGGGGACACTGAAGCTTTCTTT. Its protein is CASSLTGDTEAFF.

The J gene is TRBJ2-2, the V gene TRBV2; 11 positions match TRBD2. The CDR3 is made up of 17 amino acids. The trim removed 9 bases at V and 1 base at J, leaving 10 bases unmatched. Germline lookup yields CDR1 SNHLY and CDR2 FYNNEI. The CDR3 protein is CARRAGTSGRNTGELFF. The CDR3 DNA reads TGTGCCAGACGGGCTGGGACTAGCGGTAGGAACACCGGGGAGCTGTTTTTT.

This clone came up many times. As DNA, the CDR3 is TGCGCCAGCAGCTCCGGGACACCAGATCAGCCCCAGCATTTT. This gives the protein CASSSGTPDQPQHF. The V and J genes are TRBV5-1 and TRBJ1-5, with TRBD1 as a possible D gene (6 bases). This CDR3 contains 14 residues. Germline V gene lookup returns CDR1 SGHRS and CDR2 YFSETQ. The V gene lost 3 bases and the J gene lost 5 bases, with 12 bases spanning the gap.

This chain connects TRBV18 to TRBJ1-1; D is uncertain. The CDR3 is 12 residues long. Germline values: CDR1 KGHSH, CDR2 LQKENI. The V end lost 3 bases, the J end lost 8 bases, and 10 bases lay between the germline ends. CDR3 sequence (DNA): TGTGCCAGCTCACCGGTCTCGGGGGAAGCTTTCTTT. This gives the protein CASSPVSGEAFF.

The CDR3 sequence: CASSPPGQGPSNQPQHF. The CDR3 DNA is TGTGCCAGCTCACCACCGGGACAGGGACCTTCCAATCAGCCCCAGCATTTT. This chain uses TRBV18 with TRBJ1-5, with 9 bases lining up with TRBD1. The trim removed 0 bases at V and 3 bases at J, leaving 6 bases unmatched. The CDR3 is 17 amino acids. Germline assignment: CDR1 KGHSH and CDR2 LQKENI.

V is TRBV27 and J is TRBJ2-7; tentative D call: TRBD1 (7 bases). V dropped 5 bases and J dropped 0 bases, with 11 bases sitting between them. The CDR3 is 14 amino acids. Germline V lookup: CDR1 MNHEY, CDR2 SMNVEV (reference sequence). In DNA form, the CDR3 reads TGTGCCAGCAGTCCGGGGGACAGCTCCTACGAGCAGTACTTC. Its protein is CASSPGDSSYEQYF.

The chain uses TRBV5-6 and TRBJ1-2, with D unclear. Germline CDR1 reads SGHDT; CDR2 reads YYEEEE. The CDR3 contains 13 residues. Deletions cut 4 bases from V and 0 bases from J, with 7 bases between. The CDR3 here is CASSPEANYGYTF. The CDR3 DNA sequence: TGTGCCAGCAGCCCAGAAGCTAACTATGGCTACACCTTC.

The rearrangement links TRBV2 to TRBJ2-1; 10 bases align to TRBD2. After removal of 5 bases from V and 9 bases from J, the junction contained 10 bases not matched to a gene. This CDR3 is 15 amino acids long. From germline, CDR1 is SNHLY and CDR2 FYNNEI. Here the CDR3 reads CASSSPSGSGREQFF. CDR3 DNA: TGTGCCAGCAGTTCCCCTAGCGGGAGCGGTCGTGAGCAGTTCTTC.

This clone was seen more than once but under ten times. This chain connects TRBV25-1 to TRBJ1-5; 11 positions agree with TRBD1. Per the germline V gene, CDR1 is MGHDK and CDR2 is SYGVNS. V lost 1 base, J lost 5 bases, and 1 base stayed unmatched. The CDR3 loop spans 15 amino acids. In DNA, the CDR3 is TGTGCCAGCAGTGAATGGGGACAGGGGGATCAGCCCCAGCATTTT. Translating gives CASSEWGQGDQPQHF. The whole variable domain, filled in from reference TRBV25-1 and TRBJ1-5, reads EADIYQTPRYLVIGTGKKITLECSQTMGHDKMYWYQQDPGMELHLIHYSYGVNSTEKGDLSSESTVSRIRTEHFPLTLESARPSHTSQYLCASSEWGQGDQPQHFGDGTRLSIL.